The 28 T cell receptor beta chains presented below share a single source sample, sequenced in a study of OX40 agonist ivuxolimab in advanced cancers. Generated by immunoSEQ multiplex PCR, the TCRdb table keeps only in-frame clones and is missing some. The sample contains roughly 80,000 clones, about 93% of which appear only once. The sample here was CD4+ or CD8+ T cells sorted from blood, taken in a trial of the OX40 agonist ivuxolimab. These receptor sequences come from an adult with an advanced solid tumor such as melanoma, head and neck, liver or kidney cancer.

The V gene is TRBV28, the J gene TRBJ1-3; no clear D gene. V dropped 2 bases and J dropped 5 bases, with 16 bases sitting between them. The CDR3 totals 16 residues. Germline CDR1 and CDR2: MDHEN and SYDVKM. The CDR3 sequence: CASSLTPDGRRNTIYF. CDR3 nucleotide sequence: TGTGCCAGCAGTTTAACCCCAGACGGGAGGAGAAACACCATATATTTT.

This clone was picked up one time. The chain couples TRBV7-2 to TRBJ2-7; D uncertain. This CDR3 has 12 residues. The V end was cut by 2 bases, the J end by 4 bases, with 6 bases between. Germline V gene sequence: CDR1 SGHTA, CDR2 FQGNSA. The CDR3 coding sequence is TGTGCCAGCAGCTTAAACCCGTACGAGCAGTACTTC. Its translation: CASSLNPYEQYF.

J is TRBJ2-1 and V is TRBV10-3; tentatively, D is TRBD2 (5 bases). Between the trimmed V and J ends, which lost 4 bases and 7 bases, there was a span of 5 bases. The germline V gene encodes CDR1 ENHRY and CDR2 SYGVKD. The CDR3 extends over 11 amino acids. CDR3 protein: CAISAGNEQFF. The CDR3 region has the DNA TGTGCCATCAGTGCGGGGAATGAGCAGTTCTTC.

This chain's CDR3 is CATSTTAQGALYEQYF. The DNA of the CDR3 is TGTGCCACCAGCACGACGGCGCAGGGGGCTCTCTACGAGCAGTACTTC. The genes are TRBV15 and TRBJ2-7, with 8 positions matching TRBD1. Looked up from germline, CDR1 is LNHNV and CDR2 is YYDKDF (reference sequence). The CDR3 spans 16 residues. V shed 4 bases, J shed 3 bases, and the junction held 11 bases outside the gene matches.

The chain combines TRBV18 with TRBJ1-2; TRBD1 aligns across 10 bases. The CDR3 totals 14 residues. Germline CDR1 is KGHSH and CDR2 is LQKENI. V was clipped by 7 bases and J by 3 bases; unmatched bases: 5. The CDR3 sequence: CASCPGQGYYGYTF. CDR3 nucleotides: TGTGCCAGCTGTCCGGGACAGGGGTACTATGGCTACACCTTC. The variable domain in full, completed from reference TRBV18 and TRBJ1-2, reads NAGVMQNPRHLVRRRGQEARLRCSPMKGHSHVYWYRQLPEEGLKFMVYLQKENIIDESGMPKERFSAEFPKEGPSILRIQQVVRGDSAAYFCASCPGQGYYGYTFGSGTRLTVV.

The CDR3 loop is CASRAGGLGETQYF. The CDR3 DNA sequence: TGTGCCAGCAGGGCAGGGGGCTTGGGAGAGACCCAGTACTTC. The chain combines TRBV28 with TRBJ2-5; 8 nucleotides match TRBD1. The CDR3 spans 14 residues. Germline loops: CDR1 MDHEN, CDR2 SYDVKM. The trim removed 6 bases at V and 4 bases at J, leaving 7 bases unmatched. The complete variable domain, with remaining parts taken from reference TRBV28 and TRBJ2-5, reads DVKVTQSSRYLVKRTGEKVFLECVQDMDHENMFWYRQDPGLGLRLIYFSYDVKMKEKGDIPEGYSVSREKKERFSLILESASTNQTSMYLCASRAGGLGETQYFGPGTRLLVL.

This chain joins TRBV27 and TRBJ1-6, with D unclear. Trimming removed 6 bases at V and 3 bases at J, with 3 bases between. This CDR3 has 12 amino acids. The germline V gene encodes CDR1 MNHEY and CDR2 SMNVEV (reference sequence). CDR3 residues: CASSFYNSPLHF. In nucleotides, the CDR3 is TGTGCCAGCAGCTTCTATAATTCACCCCTCCACTTT.

The rearrangement uses TRBV4-1 and TRBJ1-2, with TRBD1 as a possible D gene (5 bases). Germline-derived CDR1 and CDR2 are MGHRA and YSYEKL. Trimming removed 2 bases at V and 3 bases at J, with 10 bases between. There are 14 residues in the CDR3. CDR3 bases: TGCGCCAGCAGCCAACAGCGGGGGGACTATGGCTACACCTTC. Protein: CASSQQRGDYGYTF.

The chain carries TRBV23-1 and TRBJ1-2, with 7 bases lining up with TRBD1. TRBV23-1 is treated as an ORF (open reading frame) with a function not yet certain. The CDR3 is 14 amino acids. V shed 7 bases and J 7 bases; nucleotides not matched to a gene: 12. This chain's CDR3 is CASTPGGSPRGYTF. The CDR3 DNA is TGCGCCAGCACCCCAGGGGGGAGTCCTCGTGGCTACACCTTC.

This rearrangement joins TRBV7-9 to TRBJ1-3; D ambiguous. The germline V gene has CDR1 SEHNR and CDR2 FQNEAQ (reference sequence). V dropped 1 base and J dropped 3 bases, with 4 bases sitting between them. There are 13 residues in the CDR3. CDR3 DNA: TGTGCCAGCAGCTTAGGGAATGGAAACACCATATATTTT. Its protein product is CASSLGNGNTIYF.

J is TRBJ2-7 and V is TRBV28, with a tentative D call TRBD1 (6 bases). This CDR3 has 16 residues. Germline V gene data show CDR1 as MDHEN and CDR2 as SYDVKM. V shed 2 bases and J shed 1 base, with 15 bases lying between them. CDR3 amino acids: CASSLRTAGDSYEQYF. CDR3 coding DNA: TGTGCCAGCAGTTTAAGGACGGCAGGGGATTCCTACGAGCAGTACTTC.

The genes are TRBV5-1 and TRBJ1-2; D uncertain. The length of the CDR3 is 11 residues. V dropped 4 bases and J dropped 11 bases, with 12 bases sitting between them. The germline V gene encodes CDR1 SGHRS and CDR2 YFSETQ. DNA of the CDR3: TGCGCCAGCAGCCCCCCCAGCGCTTACACCTTC. As protein: CASSPPSAYTF.

This sequence joins TRBV19 and TRBJ2-5, with 8 bases that match TRBD1. V dropped 7 bases and J dropped 5; count of bases not matched to a gene: 6. Germline-derived CDR1 and CDR2 are LNHDA and SQIVND (reference sequence). The CDR3 has 13 residues. The CDR3 spells CASNPGGGETQYF. CDR3 in DNA: TGTGCCAGTAACCCAGGGGGCGGCGAGACCCAGTACTTC.

The V gene is TRBV6-9, the J gene TRBJ2-7; D possibly corresponds to TRBD1 (6 bases). CDR3 length: 14 amino acids. CDR1 is MNHGY, CDR2 SVAAGI, per germline. V lost 5 bases and J 2 bases, leaving 13 bases between the germline ends. The CDR3 reads CASSIRQATYEQYF. In nucleotides, the CDR3 is TGTGCCAGCAGTATACGACAGGCGACCTACGAGCAGTACTTC.

DNA for the CDR3: TGTGCCAGTAGGACGCCTTCTGGGGCCAACGTCCTGACTTTC. It encodes CASRTPSGANVLTF. The chain is built from TRBV19 and TRBJ2-6; D remains ambiguous. The germline V gene has CDR1 LNHDA and CDR2 SQIVND (reference sequence). V dropped 6 bases and J dropped 1 base, with 7 bases sitting between them. The CDR3 covers 14 residues.

The chain links TRBV6-1 to TRBJ2-2; D perhaps matches TRBD1 (6 bases). V lost 6 bases and J 5 bases, leaving 13 bases between the germline ends. Germline CDR1 and CDR2: MNHNS and SASEGT. CDR3 length: 14 amino acids. CDR3 loop: CASSRTDRTGELFF. The CDR3 DNA is TGTGCCAGCAGCCGGACGGACAGAACCGGGGAGCTGTTTTTT.

DNA for the CDR3: TGCAGCGCATTGCGGTCTAGCGGGAGGTCCTACAATGAGCAGTTCTTC. Translated: CSALRSSGRSYNEQFF. V and J are TRBV29-1 and TRBJ2-1; the match to TRBD2 covers 11 bases. Germline CDR1 is SQVTM and CDR2 is ANQGSEA. V shed 7 bases and J 1 base; nucleotides not matched to a gene: 9. This CDR3 is built from 16 residues.

The V gene is TRBV2, the J gene TRBJ2-3; 9 bases map to TRBD2. Losses at the gene ends were 6 bases for V and 1 base for J; bases not matched to a gene: 2. The CDR3 has 14 amino acids. The germline gives CDR1 SNHLY, CDR2 FYNNEI. CDR3 loop: CASRGGGGTDTQYF. The CDR3 DNA reads as TGTGCCAGCAGGGGCGGGGGGGGCACAGATACGCAGTATTTT.

The chain is built from TRBV5-8 and TRBJ1-5, with no clear D. This CDR3 is 15 amino acids long. The V end was cut by 1 base, the J end by 0 bases, with 8 bases between. Germline lookup yields CDR1 SGHTS and CDR2 YDEGEE. The CDR3 coding sequence is TGTGCCAGCAGCTTGAAACTGTATAGCAATCAGCCCCAGCATTTT. Protein: CASSLKLYSNQPQHF.

V usage is TRBV7-2 and J usage is TRBJ1-4, with 7 bases lining up with TRBD1. Germline V gene data show CDR1 as SGHTA and CDR2 as FQGNSA. This CDR3 spans 14 amino acids. The V and J ends lost 5 bases and 8 bases, in that order; junction bases with no gene match: 8. CDR3 amino acids: CASSMTGFEEKLFF. CDR3 DNA sequence: TGTGCCAGCAGCATGACAGGGTTTGAGGAAAAACTGTTTTTT.

The chain links TRBV27 to TRBJ1-6; D ambiguous. This CDR3 region has 14 residues. Trimming took 5 bases from V and 6 from J, leaving 11 bases between them. CDR1 and CDR2 from the germline V gene are MNHEY and SMNVEV (reference sequence). CDR3: CASSRPEVNSPLHF. CDR3 nucleotide sequence: TGTGCCAGCAGTCGGCCAGAGGTTAATTCACCCCTCCACTTT.

This chain connects TRBV11-2 to TRBJ2-7; a weak D match, TRBD2 (5 bases). V dropped 5 bases and J dropped 2 bases, with 16 bases sitting between them. In germline, CDR1 is SGHAT, CDR2 FQNNGV. The CDR3 is 15 amino acids. The CDR3 nucleotides read TGTGCCAGCAGCCGGGGAGCGCAGCCTACCTACGAGCAGTACTTC. It is translated as CASSRGAQPTYEQYF.

V is TRBV27 and J is TRBJ2-2; 7 positions agree with TRBD2. Per the germline V gene, CDR1 is MNHEY and CDR2 is SMNVEV (reference sequence). CDR3 length: 15 residues. V lost 5 bases to trimming and J lost 4 bases; unmatched junction nucleotides: 7. DNA of the CDR3: TGTGCCAGCAGTCACCCGGGAGGAGGCACCGGGGAGCTGTTTTTT. Amino acid sequence: CASSHPGGGTGELFF.

The V call is TRBV4-3, the J call TRBJ2-3, with 11 bases lining up with TRBD2. Trimming took 1 base from V and 1 from J; bases not matched to a gene: 4. CDR3 length equals 17 residues. Germline CDR1 is LGHNA and CDR2 is YSLEER. This chain's CDR3 is CASSQVLTSGGTDTQYF. In DNA form, the CDR3 reads TGCGCCAGCAGCCAAGTCTTGACTAGCGGGGGCACAGATACGCAGTATTTT.

The chain is built from TRBV2 and TRBJ1-2; no firm D call. The germline V and J ends were trimmed by 4 bases and 6 bases, with 12 bases remaining between them. Germline values: CDR1 SNHLY, CDR2 FYNNEI. This CDR3 has 13 residues. The DNA for the CDR3 is TGTGCCAGCAGTGGGACGGTCGGGAATGGCTACACCTTC. It yields the protein CASSGTVGNGYTF.

The chain has TRBV20-1 and TRBJ2-3; D unresolved. The CDR3 runs 11 residues. CDR1 and CDR2 (germline): DFQATT, SNEGSKA (reference sequence). V dropped 0 bases and J dropped 6 bases, with 4 bases sitting between them. CDR3: CSAREGDTQYF. The DNA of the CDR3 is TGCAGTGCTAGAGAGGGGGATACGCAGTATTTT.

V gene TRBV7-9 combines with J gene TRBJ2-7, with D possibly TRBD2 on 6 matching bases. The V end lost 6 bases, the J end lost 0 bases, and 21 bases lay between the germline ends. The CDR3 runs 17 residues. Germline CDR1 is SEHNR and CDR2 is FQNEAQ (reference sequence). The CDR3 loop reads CASRGGTATAFSYEQYF. DNA of the CDR3: TGTGCCAGCAGGGGGGGAACGGCGACAGCCTTCTCCTACGAGCAGTACTTC.

The rearrangement joins TRBV7-9 to TRBJ1-2; D is possibly TRBD1 (6 bases). Trimming took off 0 bases at V and 8 bases at J, with 10 bases between the two ends. From germline, CDR1 is SEHNR and CDR2 FQNEAQ (reference sequence). CDR3 length: 13 amino acids. CDR3 nucleotide sequence: TGTGCCAGCAGCTTAGCGGGGACACGGGGCTACACCTTC. This sequence encodes CASSLAGTRGYTF.